This TCR beta chain stems from a study of blood T cell repertoires in COVID-19. This CDR3 spans 16 amino acids. Germline CDR1 SGHRS, CDR2 YFSETQ. V was trimmed by 2 bases and J by 0 bases, leaving 9 bases between them. Method: immunoSEQ multiplex PCR; TCRdb's copy keeps in-frame clones and lacks some. The table includes tens of thousands of clones, around 90% detected once. The sequence derives from a man aged 50-59 years with active COVID-19. The rearrangement joins TRBV5-1 to TRBJ2-6; a weak D match, TRBD1 (5 bases). Sequenced: peripheral blood. CDR3 residues: CASSFQTASGANVLTF. As DNA, the CDR3 is TGCGCCAGCAGCTTCCAGACAGCCTCTGGGGCCAACGTCCTGACTTTC. The full variable domain, with the rest looked up from reference TRBV5-1 and TRBJ2-6, is KAGVTQTPRYLIKTRGQQVTLSCSPISGHRSVSWYQQTPGQGLQFLFEYFSETQRNKGNFPGRFSGRQFSNSRSEMNVSTLELGDSALYLCASSFQTASGANVLTFGAGSRLTVL.